A single sample is the source of the 27 T cell receptor beta chains below, sequenced in a study of beta chain features in type 1 diabetes. Every isolated RNA sample was fully reverse transcribed, so sequencing captured expressed TCRB transcripts. Data came from immunoSEQ multiplex PCR; TCRdb stores just in-frame clones and leaves some out. Of a few hundred thousand clones in the sample, 9.5% to 11% are singletons; the top ten hold about 0.014%. Sequences were obtained from naive CD4+ T cells from blood. The source is a woman in her twenties or thirties in good health.

This chain connects TRBV4-3 to TRBJ2-7, with 7 positions matching TRBD2. The ends lost 3 bases at V and 5 bases at J; junction bases unmatched: 7. Germline V gene data show CDR1 as LGHNA and CDR2 as YSLEER. The CDR3 length is 14 residues. CDR3 nucleotides: TGCGCCAGCAGCCAGGGGACTACCTCTGACGAGCAGTACTTC. Translating gives CASSQGTTSDEQYF.

The rearrangement links TRBV7-3 to TRBJ1-1; possible D gene TRBD1, 6 bases. Germline V gives CDR1 SGHTA, CDR2 FQGTGA. The CDR3 covers 13 residues. V lost 2 bases and J 5 bases, leaving 9 bases between the germline ends. The DNA of the CDR3 is TGTGCCAGCAGCTTATGGGGGCCGACTGAAGCTTTCTTT. Protein product: CASSLWGPTEAFF.

V and J are TRBV27 and TRBJ2-1; 8 bases map to TRBD1. Per the germline V gene, CDR1 is MNHEY and CDR2 is SMNVEV (reference sequence). J lost 4 bases, V lost 4 bases, and 3 bases had no gene match. This CDR3 has 14 residues. The CDR3 nucleotides are TGTGCCAGCAGTTCGGACAGGGCTTACAATGAGCAGTTCTTC. Protein sequence: CASSSDRAYNEQFF.

The J gene is TRBJ1-5, the V gene TRBV27, with D perhaps matching TRBD1 (6 bases). Germline V gene lookup returns CDR1 MNHEY and CDR2 SMNVEV (reference sequence). Trimming took 8 bases from V and 4 from J, leaving 9 bases between them. The CDR3 sequence is 12 residues long. The CDR3 loop is CASGQRNQPQHF. Here the CDR3 DNA reads TGTGCCAGCGGACAGAGAAATCAGCCCCAGCATTTT.

This clone was detected a few times. V and J are TRBV5-1 and TRBJ2-1; the match to TRBD2 covers 10 bases. CDR3 length: 15 amino acids. Per germline, CDR1 SGHRS and CDR2 YFSETQ. V lost 4 bases to trimming and J lost 8 bases; unmatched junction nucleotides: 9. In DNA, the CDR3 is TGCGCCAGCAGCCCAGAGGGACTAGCGCTGGATGAGCAGTTCTTC. Its protein product is CASSPEGLALDEQFF.

This clone was observed a handful of times. Other nucleotide sequences from this sample produce the same CDR3. The chain is built from TRBV7-2 and TRBJ2-5, with D unclear. This CDR3 is built from 14 residues. From germline, CDR1 is SGHTA and CDR2 FQGNSA. V lost 0 bases and J 1 base, leaving 6 bases between the germline ends. The CDR3 sequence: CASSLAGAQETQYF. The DNA of the CDR3 is TGTGCCAGCAGCTTAGCCGGTGCCCAAGAGACCCAGTACTTC.

The chain couples TRBV10-2 to TRBJ2-7; D is uncertain. This CDR3 is 13 amino acids long. CDR1 is WSHSY and CDR2 is SAAADI in the germline V gene. Between the trimmed V and J ends, which lost 4 bases and 0 bases, there was a span of 7 bases. The CDR3 DNA sequence: TGCGCCAGCAGTGTTGGCGGCTCCTACGAGCAGTACTTC. It codes for CASSVGGSYEQYF.

The gene calls are TRBV11-3 and TRBJ2-7, with D perhaps matching TRBD1 (6 bases). This CDR3 region has 14 residues. V shed 5 bases and J shed 1 base, with 12 bases lying between them. Germline V gene lookup returns CDR1 SGHNT and CDR2 YENEEA. The CDR3 sequence is CASSLNRASYEQYF. As DNA, the CDR3 is TGTGCCAGCAGCCTAAACAGGGCTTCCTACGAGCAGTACTTC.

This clone has more than one count but fewer than ten. J is TRBJ2-2 and V is TRBV28, with 7 nucleotides matching TRBD2. CDR3 size: 16 residues. J lost 1 base, V lost 6 bases, and 8 bases had no gene match. In germline, CDR1 is MDHEN, CDR2 SYDVKM. CDR3 sequence: CASSPSGTKNTGELFF. CDR3 nucleotides: TGTGCCAGCAGCCCGAGCGGGACCAAGAACACCGGGGAGCTGTTTTTT.

V and J are TRBV7-2 and TRBJ1-1; D is uncertain. Germline V gives CDR1 SGHTA, CDR2 FQGNSA. Deletions cut 4 bases from V and 1 base from J, with 7 bases between. The CDR3 is 13 amino acids. This chain's CDR3 is CASSSVPNTEAFF. The CDR3, as DNA: TGTGCCAGCAGCTCAGTGCCGAACACTGAAGCTTTCTTT.

This CDR3 is CASSFQGRETQYF. CDR3 DNA: TGTGCCAGCAGTTTCCAGGGGCGAGAGACCCAGTACTTC. The chain couples TRBV28 to TRBJ2-5, with D possibly TRBD1 on 6 matching bases. CDR1 and CDR2 from the germline V gene are MDHEN and SYDVKM. V dropped 3 bases and J dropped 4 bases, with 9 bases sitting between them. The CDR3 is 13 residues long.

The sample holds a few counts of this clone. This sequence joins TRBV11-1 and TRBJ2-1; D ambiguous. Germline V lookup: CDR1 SGHAT, CDR2 FQDESV (reference sequence). V was clipped by 2 bases and J by 10 bases, with 15 bases between them. The CDR3 consists of 14 residues. The CDR3 DNA is TGTGCCAGCAGCTTAATTTTCGGTATTAGCGAGCAGTTCTTC. Translating gives CASSLIFGISEQFF.

This clone was seen more than once but under ten times. The rearrangement links TRBV19 to TRBJ2-1; no definite D call. The CDR3 totals 17 residues. With 3 bases removed from V and 2 bases from J, the gap between germline ends came to 17 bases. Germline values: CDR1 LNHDA, CDR2 SQIVND (reference sequence). CDR3 sequence reads: CASSMFTATLTYNEQFF. The CDR3 DNA sequence: TGTGCCAGTAGTATGTTCACGGCAACACTAACCTACAATGAGCAGTTCTTC.

The chain combines TRBV6-5 with TRBJ2-7; 7 bases match TRBD1. The CDR3 has 13 amino acids. Germline V gives CDR1 MNHEY, CDR2 SVGAGI. V lost 8 bases to trimming and J lost 0 bases; unmatched junction nucleotides: 4. CDR3 loop: CASRRGSSYEQYF. CDR3 sequence (DNA): TGTGCCAGCCGCAGGGGGAGCTCCTACGAGCAGTACTTC.

Only a few counts were recorded for this clone. The chain links TRBV6-6 to TRBJ2-5; 7 nucleotides agree with TRBD2. V was pared by 11 bases and J by 5 bases, with 5 bases of the junction left unmatched. There are 11 residues in the CDR3. CDR1 is MNHNY and CDR2 is SVGAGI in the germline V gene (reference sequence). Here the CDR3 DNA reads TGTGCCGGGGGGGTCGGTGAGACCCAGTACTTC. It yields the protein CAGGVGETQYF.

The chain uses TRBV29-1 and TRBJ1-1; D perhaps matches TRBD1 (5 bases). V gave up 4 bases and J gave up 6 bases, with 15 bases separating them. Germline V gene lookup returns CDR1 SQVTM and CDR2 ANQGSEA. This CDR3 region has 13 residues. The CDR3 protein is CSVASGYIAEAFF. The CDR3 DNA follows: TGCAGCGTTGCCTCAGGGTATATCGCTGAAGCTTTCTTT.

V is TRBV7-3 and J is TRBJ2-2; TRBD2 is a possible D gene (6 bases). Germline lookup yields CDR1 SGHTA and CDR2 FQGTGA. Trimming took off 2 bases at V and 3 bases at J, with 25 bases between the two ends. CDR3 length: 20 amino acids. CDR3 nucleotides: TGTGCCAGCAGCTTACACGTTGAAGGAAGGGACTCCTACTACACCGGGGAGCTGTTTTTT. Protein product: CASSLHVEGRDSYYTGELFF.

J is TRBJ2-7 and V is TRBV6-5, with no clear D. Trimming removed 6 bases at V and 0 bases at J, with 15 bases between. Germline CDR1 MNHEY, CDR2 SVGAGI. This CDR3 has 15 residues. The CDR3 DNA reads TGTGCCAGCAGGACCGGCGTAAGGAGCTCCTACGAGCAGTACTTC. It is translated as CASRTGVRSSYEQYF.

The table lists this clone with a few counts. This chain connects TRBV30 to TRBJ2-1; 10 positions match TRBD2. Germline CDR1 and CDR2: GTSNPN and SVGIG (reference sequence). Trimming removed 5 bases from V and 15 bases from J; junction bases left unmatched: 10. The CDR3 spans 12 residues. The CDR3 DNA is TGTGCCTGGGGGACTAGCGAGATACTGCGGTTCTTC. This gives the protein CAWGTSEILRFF.

This clone came up a few times. This sequence joins TRBV15 and TRBJ2-2, with a possible D match to TRBD2 (6 bases). Trimming took 2 bases from V and 1 from J, leaving 8 bases between them. Germline V lookup: CDR1 LNHNV, CDR2 YYDKDF (reference sequence). The CDR3 is made up of 15 amino acids. DNA for the CDR3: TGTGCCACCAGCAGACGGGACTGGAACACCGGGGAGCTGTTTTTT. As protein: CATSRRDWNTGELFF. The full variable domain, with the rest looked up from reference TRBV15 and TRBJ2-2, is DAMVIQNPRYQVTQFGKPVTLSCSQTLNHNVMYWYQQKSSQAPKLLFHYYDKDFNNEADTPDNFQSRRPNTSFCFLDIRSPGLGDTAMYLCATSRRDWNTGELFFGEGSRLTVL.

This clone was seen more than once but under ten times. One end of the junction fails to match germline, which may point to a read error. This chain uses TRBV28 with TRBJ1-1, with TRBD1 as a possible D gene (5 bases). Germline V gene sequence: CDR1 MDHEN, CDR2 SYDVKM. The CDR3 consists of 9 residues. The CDR3 DNA reads TGTGCCAGCAGTTCCAGGGAAGTCTTT. Encoded protein: CASSSREVF.

A note on this clone: The identical CDR3 is also encoded by other nucleotide sequences in the sample. V and J are TRBV18 and TRBJ2-7; 12 nucleotides align to TRBD1. Looked up from germline, CDR1 is KGHSH and CDR2 is LQKENI. There are 15 residues in the CDR3. V was pared by 0 bases and J by 7 bases, with 4 bases of the junction left unmatched. The CDR3, as DNA: TGTGCCAGCTCACCACCGGGACAGGGGGCTTGGGAGCAGTACTTC. Translation: CASSPPGQGAWEQYF.

This chain joins TRBV18 and TRBJ2-1; D may be TRBD1 (5 bases). CDR3 length equals 12 residues. Germline V gene sequence: CDR1 KGHSH, CDR2 LQKENI. V shed 1 base and J shed 10 bases, with 8 bases lying between them. In DNA, the CDR3 is TGTGCCAGCTCACCACTGCAGGGAGAGCAGTTCTTC. Translated: CASSPLQGEQFF.

This chain uses TRBV12-5 with TRBJ2-5; TRBD2 aligns across 13 bases. Germline CDR1 reads LGHNT; CDR2 reads FRNRAP. Unmatched junction bases numbered 3, after V lost 5 bases and J lost 0 bases. The CDR3 consists of 16 residues. DNA of the CDR3: TGTGCTAGTGGTCTAGGGACTAGCGGGGACCAAGAGACCCAGTACTTC. It yields the protein CASGLGTSGDQETQYF.

Only a few counts were recorded for this clone. This chain connects TRBV13 to TRBJ2-1; D gene uncertain. This CDR3 spans 15 amino acids. Germline loops: CDR1 PRHDT, CDR2 FYEKMQ (reference sequence). V lost 5 bases, J lost 0 bases, and 11 bases lay in between. The CDR3, as DNA: TGTGCCAGCAGCAACTACGGAATCTCCTACAATGAGCAGTTCTTC. It codes for CASSNYGISYNEQFF.

This clone was seen a handful of times. This sequence joins TRBV9 and TRBJ2-7; 14 nucleotides agree with TRBD2. The CDR3 extends over 16 amino acids. After removal of 2 bases from V and 7 bases from J, the junction contained 8 bases not matched to a gene. Germline V gene sequence: CDR1 SGDLS, CDR2 YYNGEE. This CDR3 reads CASSVRLAGGPGEQYF. The CDR3 DNA reads TGTGCCAGCAGCGTCCGACTAGCGGGAGGGCCGGGGGAGCAGTACTTC. Combining the CDR3 with reference TRBV9 and TRBJ2-7 gives the whole variable domain DSGVTQTPKHLITATGQRVTLRCSPRSGDLSVYWYQQSLDQGLQFLIQYYNGEERAKGNILERFSAQQFPDLHSELNLSSLELGDSALYFCASSVRLAGGPGEQYFGPGTRLTVT.

The J gene is TRBJ2-5, the V gene TRBV19; 10 bases fit TRBD1. V lost 4 bases, J lost 4 bases, and 3 bases stayed unmatched. The CDR3 has 14 residues. CDR1 LNHDA and CDR2 SQIVND come from the germline V gene (reference sequence). The CDR3 DNA follows: TGTGCCAGTAGTAGGACAGGGGGAGGAGAGACCCAGTACTTC. Translating it yields CASSRTGGGETQYF.